This T cell receptor beta chain was observed in a study of post-analysis software for immune sequencing data (dated by TCRdb to 2014 to 2015). Broadly, across the study: Relapsing-remitting, secondary progressive and progressive-relapsing multiple sclerosis were recorded as disease courses, and subtype annotation was lacking for some patients. The patient repertoires were compared against some twelve previously published healthy control repertoires obtained from donors aged about 6 to 26 years. A subset of samples was prepared in parallel using single-end sample barcoding, then pooled and co-amplified after Illumina adapter ligation. Points the paper makes about the study in general: Normalized Chao1 diversity was significantly lower in multiple sclerosis patients than controls, suggesting substantial peripheral T-cell clonal expansion. When samples were clustered directly using the F measure, samples prepared in the same batch co-clustered strongly, which prompted a batch-effect correction. Several TRBV segments, including TRBV5-6, TRBV5-1 and TRBV20-1, were significantly more frequent in patients than controls. The multiple sclerosis patient group was slightly younger than the control group.

At the junction V is shortened by 5 bases and J by 11 bases, with 25 bases in between. CDR1 and CDR2 were assigned from the germline V gene (reference sequence) as DFQATT and SNEGSKA. The cysteine opens and the phenylalanine closes a CDR3 of 15 amino acids. Of all the DNA, just the CDR3 is kept, 45 bases in frame from base 1. The library was made by PCR. The sample was run on an Illumina HiSeq 2500. To reduce PCR and sequencing biases, unique molecular identifiers were built into the TCR beta cDNA libraries. About 0.5 million cDNA molecules were obtained for every 1 to 10 million input T cells, so each molecule roughly corresponded to one T cell. The patient libraries were prepared and sequenced using the same protocol as the earlier healthy control dataset. Within a given batch, samples were prepared together, multiplexed and sequenced on the same HiSeq lane. Processing in the source paper ran as follows. Raw barcoded reads were processed with MIGEC, and single-read molecular identifier groups were discarded before consensus assembly and CDR3 extraction. Clonotype tables were post-analysed with VDJtools, normalizing diversity by down-sampling all datasets to the smallest sample size. Repertoire overlap clustering matched CDR3 amino acid but not nucleotide sequences to correct batch-related cross-sample contamination. TCRdb applied fastp at Q25 and MiXCR to the public reads, then kept only in-frame beta chains. Each CDR3 protein gets just one entry, which takes the most common genes and DNA from the rows behind it. In this record, the V and J calls reflect TCRdb's handling and not the investigators' own analysis. This sample comprises roughly 700,000 distinct CDR3 sequences, roughly 30% of them detected only once. The ten most abundant clones make up 0.55% to 0.65% of the sample.

This clonotype was detected only a few times. There is no known antigen for this receptor. The sample holds no much larger clone one base away, and base qualities are not on file. To demonstrate the VDJtools post-analysis software, TCR beta repertoires were profiled from the peripheral blood of roughly 12 young patients with multiple sclerosis. The multiple sclerosis patients were children and adolescents ranging in age from roughly 6 to 15 years. The receptor comes from a girl aged 10-17 years with multiple sclerosis. Material: blood. The V gene is TRBV20-1 and the J gene is TRBJ2-1, with the D gene tentatively TRBD1 or TRBD2, based on 5 matching bases in each. In nucleotide form, the sequence is TGCAGTGCTTTTCCTCGGGAACAGGTTAGCTGGCAGCAGTTCTTC. Its translation is CSAFPREQVSWQQFF.